These 15 T cell receptor beta chains were sequenced from one sample in a study of post-analysis software for immune sequencing data. Points from the study as a whole: Five TRBV segments, including TRBV5-6, TRBV5-1 and TRBV20-1, were more frequent in patients than controls.

No antigen is known for these receptors. Every TCR beta cDNA library bore unique molecular identifiers. MiXCR was run by TCRdb on the PCR reads, yielding one entry per CDR3 protein. The table lists fewer than 850,000 distinct CDR3 sequences, about 32% of them singletons. The specimen sequenced was blood. Every receptor here comes from a girl aged 10 to 17 with multiple sclerosis.

This clonotype was picked up a small number of times. CDR3: CASSHGTYNEQFF. The DNA of the CDR3 is TGTGCCAGCAGCCACGGTACTTACAATGAGCAGTTCTTC. The chain couples TRBV7-8 to TRBJ2-1; D is unclear. The germline CDR1 and CDR2 sequences are SGHVS and FQNEAQ. Trimming took off 5 bases at V and 4 bases at J, with 9 bases between the two ends. This CDR3 is 13 amino acids long.

The rearrangement links TRBV12-3 or TRBV12-4 to TRBJ1-4, with TRBD1 as a possible D gene (6 bases). Trimming removed 7 bases at V and 7 bases at J, with 19 bases between. The CDR3 is 15 residues long. The CDR3 DNA reads TGTGCCAGCATCCTACGTGGGGGCTCAGCTGAAAAACTGTTTTTT. As protein: CASILRGGSAEKLFF.

The rearrangement links TRBV11-2 to TRBJ1-2; D is possibly TRBD1 (5 bases). The germline V and J ends were trimmed by 5 bases and 6 bases, with 16 bases remaining between them. Germline loops: CDR1 SGHAT, CDR2 FQNNGV. This CDR3 is built from 14 residues. The CDR3 loop reads CASSLGPGYNGYTF. DNA of the CDR3: TGTGCCAGCAGCCTTGGGCCAGGGTACAATGGCTACACCTTC. Using reference TRBV11-2 and TRBJ1-2 for the parts outside the CDR3, the full variable domain is EAGVAQSPRYKIIEKRQSVAFWCNPISGHATLYWYQQILGQGPKLLIQFQNNGVVDDSQLPKDRFSAERLKGVDSTLKIQPAKLEDSAVYLCASSLGPGYNGYTFGSGTRLTVV.

As to this clonotype: A much bigger clone sits one base away, suggesting this may be a read error. The chain is built from TRBV7-2 and TRBJ1-5; TRBD1 is a possible D gene (6 bases). The CDR3 consists of 13 residues. V lost 4 bases and J 6 bases, leaving 10 bases between the germline ends. Germline-derived CDR1 and CDR2 are SGHTA and FQGNSA. The CDR3 bases are TGTGCCAGCAGCTCCTCAGGGGTTCAGCCCCAGCATTTT. Translated, it gives CASSSSGVQPQHF.

The chain is built from TRBV9 and TRBJ2-5, with TRBD2 identical over 14 bases. V shed 3 bases and J 5 bases; nucleotides not matched to a gene: 3. The CDR3 has 15 residues. CDR1 is SGDLS and CDR2 is YYNGEE in the germline V gene. CDR3 coding DNA: TGTGCCAGCAGCGGACTAGCGGGGGGGCGGGAGACCCAGTACTTC. Its translation is CASSGLAGGRETQYF.

The chain couples TRBV2 to TRBJ2-1; 8 bases line up with TRBD2. CDR1 is SNHLY, CDR2 FYNNEI, per germline. The CDR3 extends over 17 amino acids. Trimming at V came to 7 bases and at J to 8 bases, leaving 19 bases not matched to a gene. CDR3 coding DNA: TGTGCCAGCACCGAACGTAGCGGGGCGAACGCATACCATGAGCAGTTCTTC. This gives the protein CASTERSGANAYHEQFF. Full variable domain (rest looked up from reference TRBV2 and TRBJ2-1): EPEVTQTPSHQVTQMGQEVILRCVPISNHLYFYWYRQILGQKVEFLVSFYNNEISEKSEIFDDQFSVERPDGSNFTLKIRSTKLEDSAMYFCASTERSGANAYHEQFFGPGTRLTVL.

Only a few counts were recorded for this clonotype. This sequence joins TRBV12-3 or TRBV12-4 and TRBJ1-2, with 9 positions matching TRBD1. The CDR3 sequence is 15 residues long. J lost 5 bases, V lost 4 bases, and 8 bases had no gene match. DNA of the CDR3: TGTGCCAGCAGTTCGCAAGGAGGACAGGGGTATGGCTACACCTTC. This encodes CASSSQGGQGYGYTF.

The chain employs TRBV6-2 or TRBV6-3 and TRBJ1-5, with 7 bases fitting TRBD1. Germline assignment: CDR1 MNHEY and CDR2 SVGEGT. The length of the CDR3 is 16 residues. Trimming took 4 bases from V and 5 from J; bases not matched to a gene: 11. The CDR3 DNA reads as TGTGCCAGCAGTTGGGGCTTGGGACAGAGATATCAGCCCCAGCATTTT. Translation gives CASSWGLGQRYQPQHF.

V is TRBV28 and J is TRBJ2-7, with 11 bases identical to TRBD1. Per the germline V gene, CDR1 is MDHEN and CDR2 is SYDVKM. V lost 6 bases and J lost 12; bases outside the gene matches: 10. This CDR3 is built from 13 residues. The CDR3 sequence is CASRNPGQGVRYF. CDR3 nucleotides: TGTGCCAGCAGAAACCCGGGACAGGGGGTTAGGTACTTC.

This clonotype was seen more than once but under ten times. This chain links TRBV20-1 with TRBJ1-1; D gene unclear. V was pared by 3 bases and J by 7 bases, with 9 bases between. The CDR3 consists of 11 residues. Germline loops: CDR1 DFQATT, CDR2 SNEGSKA (reference sequence). CDR3 coding DNA: TGCAGTGCTAGGGGCTTGGTTGAAGCTTTCTTT. It translates to CSARGLVEAFF.

The chain joins TRBV29-1 to TRBJ1-2; D perhaps matches TRBD1 (5 bases). Trimming cost V 6 bases and J 3 bases, with 23 bases left between them. The length of the CDR3 is 16 residues. The germline gives CDR1 SQVTM, CDR2 ANQGSEA. CDR3 amino acids: CSVLKGSGTWYYGYTF. The CDR3, as DNA: TGCAGCGTCTTGAAGGGCTCAGGGACTTGGTACTATGGCTACACCTTC.

The rearrangement joins TRBV6-6 to TRBJ1-4; 8 bases match TRBD1. In germline, CDR1 is MNHNY, CDR2 SVGAGI (reference sequence). The CDR3 contains 15 residues. The V gene end was trimmed by 6 bases and the J gene end by 8 bases; junction bases not matched to a gene: 11. CDR3 protein: CASRFPGQGGEKLFF. CDR3 sequence (DNA): TGTGCCAGCAGGTTCCCAGGACAGGGTGGAGAAAAACTGTTTTTT.

The V and J genes are TRBV28 and TRBJ2-1; TRBD1 agrees at 8 bases. V trimming: 6 bases; J trimming: 7 bases; junction bases outside the gene matches: 5. The CDR3 covers 13 residues. Germline values: CDR1 MDHEN, CDR2 SYDVKM. CDR3 loop: CASRQGVRNEQFF. The CDR3 DNA reads TGTGCCAGCAGACAGGGGGTTAGGAATGAGCAGTTCTTC.

There are a few counts of this clonotype. An end of the junction does not agree with germline; a read error may underlie this. This chain links TRBV7-2 with TRBJ1-1, with TRBD1 matching 7 bases. Germline V gene lookup returns CDR1 SGHTA and CDR2 FQGNSA. This CDR3 is built from 14 residues. The CDR3: CASSSTRGGTEAFF. DNA of the CDR3: TGTGCCAGCAGCTCTACCAGGGGGGGCACTGAGGCTTTCTTT.

This clonotype came up a few times. The CDR3 reads CAISSGTASYEQYF. The CDR3 DNA reads TGTGCCATCAGTTCCGGGACAGCCTCCTACGAGCAGTACTTC. V gene TRBV10-3 combines with J gene TRBJ2-7, with TRBD1 matching 7 bases. Trimming took 5 bases from V and 0 from J; bases not matched to a gene: 4. Germline V gene data show CDR1 as ENHRY and CDR2 as SYGVKD. The CDR3 is 14 residues long.